The 25 T cell receptor beta chains presented below share a single source sample, sequenced in a study of beta chain features in type 1 diabetes. Study-wide results and limits: For Type 1 diabetes patients, all four CD4+ subsets carried TCRB CDR3s that were moderately but significantly shorter.

Their antigens remain unidentified. Expressed TCRB transcripts were sequenced because the entire RNA isolate underwent reverse transcription. The table came from immunoSEQ multiplex PCR; TCRdb's copy has only in-frame clones and leaves some out. Of 500,000 to 800,000 clones listed, 9.5% to 15% were seen once; the top ten hold around 0.12%. Sequences were obtained from naive CD4+ T cells from blood. The receptors stem from a man under 40 with type 1 diabetes.

In its sample, this clone was seen a few times. The chain is built from TRBV2 and TRBJ1-5; no firm D call. There are 13 residues in the CDR3. Trimming took off 6 bases at V and 6 bases at J, with 12 bases between the two ends. Looked up from germline, CDR1 is SNHLY and CDR2 is FYNNEI. The CDR3 is CASRTQQGQPQHF. CDR3 nucleotide sequence: TGTGCCAGCAGGACACAACAAGGTCAGCCCCAGCATTTT.

This clone was counted between two and nine times. The chain recombines TRBV2 with TRBJ2-1; 11 bases fit TRBD2. CDR3 size: 13 residues. Germline loops: CDR1 SNHLY, CDR2 FYNNEI. The V gene end was trimmed by 5 bases and the J gene end by 10 bases; junction bases not matched to a gene: 4. The CDR3 bases are TGTGCCAGCAGTCCAACTAGCGGGGGAGAGCAGTTCTTC. Its translation: CASSPTSGGEQFF. Variable domain in full (rest from reference TRBV2 and TRBJ2-1): EPEVTQTPSHQVTQMGQEVILRCVPISNHLYFYWYRQILGQKVEFLVSFYNNEISEKSEIFDDQFSVERPDGSNFTLKIRSTKLEDSAMYFCASSPTSGGEQFFGPGTRLTVL.

This chain connects TRBV7-2 to TRBJ1-4; D unresolved. With 11 bases removed from V and 10 bases from J, the gap between germline ends came to 20 bases. CDR3 length: 13 residues. The germline gives CDR1 SGHTA, CDR2 FQGNSA. In DNA form, the CDR3 reads TGTGCCGCCGGCCCCGGACGGGGTGGAAAACTGTTTTTT. Translated, it gives CAAGPGRGGKLFF.

V and J are TRBV4-1 and TRBJ2-7; 11 bases agree with TRBD1. This CDR3 comprises 15 residues. Trimming took 6 bases from V and 4 from J; bases not matched to a gene: 8. Germline values: CDR1 MGHRA, CDR2 YSYEKL. The CDR3 bases are TGCGCCAGCAGTTCCGACTGGGACAGGGGGTACGAGCAGTACTTC. It encodes CASSSDWDRGYEQYF.

This chain connects TRBV7-9 to TRBJ2-2; possibly TRBD1 or TRBD2 for D (5 bases each). CDR1 is SEHNR, CDR2 FQNEAQ, per germline (reference sequence). The CDR3 has 16 amino acids. V was shortened by 5 bases and J by 1 base, with 14 bases between the two germline ends. The CDR3 is CASSQAGTGNTGELFF. As DNA, the CDR3 is TGTGCCAGCAGCCAAGCTGGGACGGGGAACACCGGGGAGCTGTTTTTT.

This clone was seen more than once but under ten times. This sequence joins TRBV19 and TRBJ2-7; no definite D call. CDR3 length: 14 amino acids. V lost 7 bases and J lost 1, with 14 bases in between. Per germline, CDR1 LNHDA and CDR2 SQIVND (reference sequence). The CDR3 loop is CASTLADGSYEQYF. The CDR3 DNA is TGTGCCAGTACCTTGGCCGACGGGTCCTACGAGCAGTACTTC.

Comments on this clone: The junction does not match germline at one end; this may be a read error. The V call is TRBV7-2, the J call TRBJ2-7; weak D call: TRBD1 (6 bases). The CDR3 spans 13 residues. The germline V gene encodes CDR1 SGHTA and CDR2 FQGNSA. The CDR3 DNA follows: TGTGCCAGCAGCTTTACAGGGATCCACGAGCAGTGCTTC. Translating gives CASSFTGIHEQCF.

This chain joins TRBV6-6 and TRBJ2-3; the D gene is possibly TRBD2 (6 bases). CDR1 MNHNY and CDR2 SVGAGI come from the germline V gene (reference sequence). The V and J ends lost 2 bases and 5 bases respectively, with 11 bases between them. The CDR3 sequence is 14 residues long. CDR3 sequence reads: CASSYELARDTQYF. The CDR3 DNA follows: TGTGCCAGCAGTTACGAACTAGCTAGAGATACGCAGTATTTT.

This clone occurred a few times. The chain uses TRBV7-9 and TRBJ1-4; D is possibly TRBD1 (5 bases). V was clipped by 5 bases and J by 0 bases, with 7 bases between them. Germline assignment: CDR1 SEHNR and CDR2 FQNEAQ (reference sequence). The CDR3 is 14 amino acids. The CDR3 here is CASSGQATNEKLFF. CDR3 sequence (DNA): TGTGCCAGCAGCGGACAAGCAACTAATGAAAAACTGTTTTTT.

This clone was detected only a few times. The chain has TRBV5-8 and TRBJ1-3; D not resolved. CDR1 is SGHTS, CDR2 YDEGEE, per germline. The CDR3 consists of 13 residues. V was clipped by 0 bases and J by 1 base, with 2 bases between them. The chain's CDR3 is CASSLESGNTIYF. CDR3 DNA sequence: TGTGCCAGCAGCTTGGAGTCTGGAAACACCATATATTTT. Full variable domain (rest looked up from reference TRBV5-8 and TRBJ1-3): EAGVTQSPTHLIKTRGQQATLRCSPISGHTSVYWYQQALGLGLQFLLWYDEGEERNRGNFPPRFSGRQFPNYSSELNVNALELEDSALYLCASSLESGNTIYFGEGSWLTVV.

This clone was counted a few times. The chain joins TRBV7-9 to TRBJ2-5, with a weak D call TRBD2 (5 bases). CDR1 SEHNR and CDR2 FQNEAQ come from the germline V gene (reference sequence). V lost 5 bases to trimming and J lost 3 bases, with 10 bases between them. The CDR3 spans 13 residues. CDR3 loop: CASSLGIKETQYF. Written as DNA, the CDR3 is TGTGCCAGCAGCCTCGGGATTAAAGAGACCCAGTACTTC.

The J gene is TRBJ1-2, the V gene TRBV4-2; D is undetermined. CDR1 is LGHNA, CDR2 YNFKEQ, per germline. The CDR3 covers 15 residues. The V gene lost 1 base and the J gene lost 0 bases, with 9 bases spanning the gap. The CDR3 region has the DNA TGTGCCAGCAGCCAAGTGGGCACCTCTAACTATGGCTACACCTTC. Translated: CASSQVGTSNYGYTF.

This clone turned up a few times. The chain joins TRBV4-2 to TRBJ1-2; D is unresolved. Germline lookup yields CDR1 LGHNA and CDR2 YNFKEQ. The CDR3 has 17 amino acids. Trimming pared 0 bases from V and 5 bases from J, leaving 19 bases between. As DNA, the CDR3 is TGTGCCAGCAGCCAAGATTACGAGCCGGGAGGCTCATATGGCTACACCTTC. Translated: CASSQDYEPGGSYGYTF.

This clone was detected a few times. The chain has TRBV7-3 and TRBJ2-5; D unclear. CDR3 length: 15 residues. Trimming removed 2 bases at V and 2 bases at J, with 12 bases between. Germline V gene lookup returns CDR1 SGHTA and CDR2 FQGTGA. CDR3 DNA sequence: TGTGCCAGCAGCTTATTGGGCAGCGTTCAAGAGACCCAGTACTTC. It specifies CASSLLGSVQETQYF.

This clone was detected only a few times. The chain joins TRBV5-1 to TRBJ2-3; D gene unclear. This CDR3 comprises 16 residues. Trimming removed 0 bases from V and 0 bases from J, with 11 bases in between. Germline V CDR1 and CDR2: SGHRS, YFSETQ. CDR3 nucleotide sequence: TGCGCCAGCAGCTTGGGCGTGCGAGGTAGCACAGATACGCAGTATTTT. Its translation is CASSLGVRGSTDTQYF.

The gene calls are TRBV7-2 and TRBJ1-5; 11 nucleotides match TRBD1. The length of the CDR3 is 16 residues. Germline CDR1 SGHTA, CDR2 FQGNSA. Trimming took 5 bases from V and 4 from J; bases not matched to a gene: 7. As DNA, the CDR3 is TGTGCCAGCAGCAGGACAGGGGGCAGGGAGAATCAGCCCCAGCATTTT. Translation: CASSRTGGRENQPQHF.

The chain carries TRBV11-2 and TRBJ2-5; D is undetermined. Germline loops: CDR1 SGHAT, CDR2 FQNNGV. The CDR3 runs to 12 residues. Trimming stripped 5 bases from V and 1 base from J, with 5 bases between. The CDR3 coding sequence is TGTGCCAGCAGCATCCTCCAAGAGACCCAGTACTTC. Its protein product is CASSILQETQYF.

Only a few counts were recorded for this clone. The chain uses TRBV5-1 and TRBJ2-5, with 8 bases identical to TRBD1. V shed 5 bases and J 3 bases; nucleotides not matched to a gene: 6. Per germline, CDR1 SGHRS and CDR2 YFSETQ. The CDR3 has 14 residues. CDR3 sequence reads: CASSFMTGEETQYF. CDR3 DNA: TGCGCCAGCAGTTTTATGACAGGGGAAGAGACCCAGTACTTC. Using reference TRBV5-1 and TRBJ2-5 for the parts outside the CDR3, the full variable domain is KAGVTQTPRYLIKTRGQQVTLSCSPISGHRSVSWYQQTPGQGLQFLFEYFSETQRNKGNFPGRFSGRQFSNSRSEMNVSTLELGDSALYLCASSFMTGEETQYFGPGTRLLVL.

This clone has more than one count but fewer than ten. The V and J genes are TRBV2 and TRBJ1-2; the match to TRBD1 covers 9 bases. From germline, CDR1 is SNHLY and CDR2 FYNNEI. The CDR3 covers 15 residues. After removal of 5 bases from V and 2 bases from J, the junction contained 6 bases not matched to a gene. CDR3 sequence (DNA): TGTGCCAGCAGTCAGGACAGGGGCTCCAACTATGGCTACACCTTC. It is translated as CASSQDRGSNYGYTF.

Turning to this clone: Other DNA sequences within the sample encode an identical CDR3. The rearrangement joins TRBV19 to TRBJ1-2; possibly TRBD1 for D (6 bases). CDR1 LNHDA and CDR2 SQIVND come from the germline V gene (reference sequence). Trimming cost V 5 bases and J 4 bases, with 11 bases left between them. CDR3 length: 13 amino acids. The CDR3 DNA follows: TGTGCCAGTAGTCTCGGACAGCCCTATGGCTACACCTTC. As protein: CASSLGQPYGYTF.

The chain couples TRBV2 to TRBJ1-1, with D uncertain. In germline, CDR1 is SNHLY, CDR2 FYNNEI. There are 13 residues in the CDR3. The ends were cut back, 7 bases at V and 2 bases at J, with 11 bases in the middle. This chain's CDR3 is CASIYRLNTEAFF. The CDR3 nucleotides read TGTGCCAGCATATACAGACTAAACACTGAAGCTTTCTTT.

V gene TRBV25-1 combines with J gene TRBJ2-1, with D possibly TRBD1 on 5 matching bases. This CDR3 has 11 amino acids. The V end was cut by 2 bases, the J end by 9 bases, with 5 bases between. Germline V gene lookup returns CDR1 MGHDK and CDR2 SYGVNS. CDR3 DNA: TGTGCCAGCAGTGAAAGGGGTGAGCAGTTCTTC. Protein sequence: CASSERGEQFF.

This clone has just a few counts. The rearrangement joins TRBV19 to TRBJ2-6, with D uncertain. The CDR3 spans 13 residues. V lost 6 bases, J lost 4 bases, and 7 bases lay in between. The germline CDR1 and CDR2 sequences are LNHDA and SQIVND (reference sequence). CDR3 loop: CASSPLGANVLTF. In DNA, the CDR3 is TGTGCCAGTAGCCCCTTAGGGGCCAACGTCCTGACTTTC.

The chain couples TRBV27 to TRBJ2-2; TRBD2 aligns across 8 bases. Germline values: CDR1 MNHEY, CDR2 SMNVEV (reference sequence). The length of the CDR3 is 15 residues. With V trimmed by 8 bases and J by 6 bases, 11 bases remained unmatched. CDR3 region: CASSTRGADPGELFF. The CDR3 nucleotides are TGTGCCAGCTCGACGCGGGGGGCGGACCCCGGGGAGCTGTTTTTT.

The CDR3 spells CSATGHSGYTF. The CDR3 coding sequence is TGCAGTGCTACGGGGCACTCTGGCTACACCTTC. The J gene is TRBJ1-2, the V gene TRBV20-1; D is perhaps TRBD1 (5 bases). CDR1 and CDR2 from the germline V gene are DFQATT and SNEGSKA (reference sequence). This CDR3 is built from 11 residues. V was shortened by 4 bases and J by 7 bases, with 10 bases between the two germline ends.